A single TCR beta chain is shown here with its context. The target antigen is unknown. The data derive from a study of T cell repertoires in cytomegalovirus infection. Study in general: As its CMV epitopes, the study selected recently identified HLA-C-restricted and well-studied HLA-B-restricted targets. Matching HLA type and CMV infection were both indicated by public TCR beta signatures. Study-wide results and limits: There were carriers of CMV plus the relevant HLA, and cumulative public TCR beta family frequency identified them. Ex vivo responses were dominated by HLA-C-restricted CMV-specific TCR beta clonotypes.

CDR3 size: 15 residues. V was clipped by 3 bases and J by 7 bases, with 18 bases between them. Germline V gene lookup returns CDR1 LGHNT and CDR2 FRNRAP. TCRdb passed the reads through MiXCR, listing each CDR3 protein once. The sample lists hundreds of thousands of distinct CDR3 sequences; more than 25% were seen once. The clonotype originates from a human donor in good health (CMV status not recorded). Some clones in this sample may be carry-over from other donors' samples. The J gene is TRBJ1-1, the V gene TRBV12-5, with unresolved D. Sequenced here: cultured CD8+ T cells from PBMCs, sampled from culture after CMV antigen stimulation. CDR3 coding DNA: TGTGCTAGTGGTTTCTCCCCGACACCTAGGTTTGAAGCTTTCTTT. Protein sequence: CASGFSPTPRFEAFF.